This paragraph reports one T cell receptor beta chain. The data were taken from a study of blood T cell repertoires in COVID-19. Looking at the study overall: Samples representing acute and convalescent COVID-19 were sourced from the United States, Italy and Spain. In each case, the material was cDNA or gDNA derived from T cells, B-cell-depleted T cells, or PBMCs.

Per the study methods: Reference gene primer amplification gave nucleated cell count estimates. Here immunoSEQ multiplex PCR was the method, and the copy in TCRdb shows in-frame clones only, minus some. Clone size and the V and J calls come from that table; the DNA yielded D and trimming. This sample yields roughly 390,000 clones, of which around 85% are seen a single time; 3% to 4.5% belongs to the top ten. The sample consisted of peripheral blood. The sequence came from a woman younger than 35 with acute or convalescent COVID-19.

CDR3 in amino acids: CASGLGAGGTDTQYF. CDR3 nucleotide sequence: TGTGCTAGTGGTTTAGGAGCGGGGGGCACAGATACGCAGTATTTT. V usage is TRBV12-5 and J usage is TRBJ2-3; 8 nucleotides agree with TRBD2. Germline V gives CDR1 LGHNT, CDR2 FRNRAP. The length of the CDR3 is 15 residues. V trimming: 3 bases; J trimming: 1 base; junction bases outside the gene matches: 3.